The rows below give T cell receptor beta chains drawn from one sample of a study of cytomegalovirus exposure and HLA in healthy donors. The table came from immunoSEQ multiplex PCR; TCRdb's copy has only in-frame clones and leaves some out. The sample holds roughly 230,000 clones, roughly 84% seen once. Sequenced sample: PBMCs. Every receptor here comes from a girl aged 2 to 10 in good health and CMV-seronegative. The CDR3 runs from the conserved cysteine through the conserved F or W. The D gene is left open where the match is weak. Clone size is shown for a subset of rows, as once, few, many or a class of expanded clone.

d_call j_call clone_size v_call cdr3_nt cdr3_aa
- TRBJ1-6 - TRBV5-1 TGCGCCAGCAGGGTAGAATGGTCCTATAATTCACCCCTCCACTTT CASRVEWSYNSPLHF
- TRBJ1-1 - TRBV10-2 TGCGCCAGCAGTGACAGGGACACTGAAGCTTTCTTT CASSDRDTEAFF
TRBD1 TRBJ1-2 - TRBV5-1 TGCGCCAGCAGCAAGGGGGCGCTGGACTATGGCTACACCTTC CASSKGALDYGYTF
TRBD2 TRBJ2-3 - TRBV2 TGTGCCAGCCCCAGCGGGAGGACAGATACGCAGTATTTT CASPSGRTDTQYF
TRBD2 TRBJ2-7 - TRBV14 TGTGCCAGCAGCCAATGGACTAGCGGGAGATACGAGCAGTACTTC CASSQWTSGRYEQYF
TRBD1 TRBJ1-6 - TRBV25-1 TGTGCCAGCCGGGACAGGGGTCGGGATTCACCCCTCCACTTT CASRDRGRDSPLHF
- TRBJ1-1 few TRBV4-2 TGTGCCAGCAGCCAAGGCGAGGGATCGTACACTGAAGCTTTCTTT CASSQGEGSYTEAFF
TRBD1 TRBJ2-7 - TRBV5-1 TGCGCCAGCAGCCCGGGGGACAGGGGTATTATCGAGCAGTACTTC CASSPGDRGIIEQYF
- TRBJ2-2 few TRBV5-4 TGTGCCAGCAGCTTGGCGGCCAGCGCGAACACCGGGGAGCTGTTTTTT CASSLAASANTGELFF
- TRBJ2-5 - TRBV5-1 TGCGCCAGCAGATTCATTACAGGGCGGGAGACCCAGTACTTC CASRFITGRETQYF
- TRBJ2-7 - TRBV7-9 TGTGCCAGCAGCTTAGGCGGGGATTACGAGCAGTACTTC CASSLGGDYEQYF
- TRBJ1-2 - TRBV2 TGTGCCAGCCTACTCCTTTCCTGTGGCTACACCTTC CASLLLSCGYTF
- TRBJ1-2 - TRBV12-5 TGTGCTAGTGGTTTGGTACCCGACAGATTCTATGGCTACACCTTC CASGLVPDRFYGYTF
TRBD1 TRBJ2-7 - TRBV4-1 TGCGCCAGCAGCCAATCAGGCGCGGGACAGGGTCCCTACGAGCAGTACTTC CASSQSGAGQGPYEQYF
- TRBJ1-5 few TRBV2 TGTGCCAGCAGTGAGTCACTGAATAGCAATCAGCCCCAGCATTTT CASSESLNSNQPQHF
- TRBJ2-3 - TRBV7-9 TGTGCCAGCAGCACCCAGGGGGGTTGGACAGATACGCAGTATTTT CASSTQGGWTDTQYF
- TRBJ2-5 - TRBV11-2 TGTGCCAGCAGCCTATTCGAGGCGGGAGAGACCCAGTACTTC CASSLFEAGETQYF
TRBD1 TRBJ2-1 few TRBV5-1 TGCGCCAGCAGCTTCCAGACAGGGTGGTCCTACAATGAGCAGTTCTTC CASSFQTGWSYNEQFF
- TRBJ2-3 - TRBV9 TGTGCCAGCAGCGTAGAAGGTAGCGAATTTACGCAGTATTTT CASSVEGSEFTQYF
- TRBJ1-4 - TRBV5-1 TGCGCCAGCAGCGGGGGGACCGTGGAAAAACTGTTTTTT CASSGGTVEKLFF
- TRBJ1-5 - TRBV30 TGTGCCTGGATGGGAGGAGGGAATCAGCCCCAGCATTTT CAWMGGGNQPQHF
- TRBJ2-7 - TRBV7-8 TGTGCCAGCAGCCCGAAGCGAGCCAAGCAGTACTTC CASSPKRAKQYF
- TRBJ2-1 - TRBV27 TGTGCCAGCACTCCTCGGGGGGCCGACAATGAGCAGTTCTTC CASTPRGADNEQFF
- TRBJ1-3 - TRBV7-6 TGTGCCAGCAGCGAAGTCCCAGGGCCTGGAAACACCATATATTTT CASSEVPGPGNTIYF
- TRBJ1-1 - TRBV30 TGTGCCTGGACGTACAGCTTCGACACTGAAGCTTTCTTT CAWTYSFDTEAFF